The 14 T cell receptor beta chains below come from one sample, sequenced in a study of OX40 agonist ivuxolimab in advanced cancers. The receptor library was made with the immunoSEQ multiplex PCR assay. Sourced from immuneACCESS, this table was stored by TCRdb with only in-frame sequences that have V and J called. A share of the clones is absent; for the studies checked, an unresolved V gene accounts for under half, and the remainder has no known explanation. The sample table lists some 68,000 clones, about 87% of them with a count of one. The ten top clones hold under 1.1% of the sample. The source was CD4+ or CD8+ T cells sorted from blood, collected in a trial of the OX40 agonist ivuxolimab. These receptors were taken from an adult with an advanced solid tumor such as melanoma, head and neck, liver or kidney cancer.

The chain recombines TRBV6-6 with TRBJ2-3; D ambiguous. V gave up 7 bases and J gave up 0 bases, with 14 bases separating them. Germline CDR1 and CDR2: MNHNY and SVGAGI (reference sequence). The CDR3 is 15 amino acids. The CDR3 protein is CASTPQGTSTDTQYF. In DNA, the CDR3 is TGTGCCAGCACCCCACAAGGAACTAGCACAGATACGCAGTATTTT.

The CDR3 spells CAISEVRGTPYNEQFF. The DNA of the CDR3 is TGTGCCATCAGTGAAGTAAGGGGGACCCCTTACAATGAGCAGTTCTTC. The chain recombines TRBV10-3 with TRBJ2-1; D perhaps matches TRBD1 (6 bases). The CDR3 spans 16 residues. Germline V gives CDR1 ENHRY, CDR2 SYGVKD. The ends were cut back, 3 bases at V and 4 bases at J, with 16 bases in the middle.

This clone was counted once. V is TRBV6-5 and J is TRBJ1-5; 9 bases match TRBD1. J lost 5 bases, V lost 7 bases, and 6 bases had no gene match. CDR1 MNHEY and CDR2 SVGAGI come from the germline V gene. This CDR3 spans 14 amino acids. The CDR3 protein is CASTAGQGYQPQHF. CDR3 nucleotide sequence: TGTGCCAGCACCGCCGGACAGGGGTATCAGCCCCAGCATTTT.

Concerning this clone: One junction end does not reproduce the germline sequence, and a read error may be involved. This chain joins TRBV19 and TRBJ2-2; 9 bases align to TRBD1. The CDR3 runs to 15 residues. The V gene's germline CDR1 is LNHDA and CDR2 SQIVND (reference sequence). The CDR3 is CASNIQGARAGELFF. In DNA form, the CDR3 reads TGTGCCAGTAATATACAGGGGGCGCGGGCCGGGGAGCTGTTTTTT.

The sample holds one count of this clone. The rearrangement uses TRBV18 and TRBJ2-2; possible D gene TRBD1, 6 bases. The germline V gene has CDR1 KGHSH and CDR2 LQKENI. V was pared by 5 bases and J by 4 bases, with 11 bases between. The CDR3 totals 14 residues. The chain's CDR3 is CASSSWDTTGELFF. In DNA, the CDR3 is TGTGCCAGCTCATCGTGGGACACCACCGGGGAGCTGTTTTTT.

V gene TRBV6-6 combines with J gene TRBJ1-2, with D perhaps TRBD1 (6 bases). The germline V gene encodes CDR1 MNHNY and CDR2 SVGAGI (reference sequence). Trimming took off 7 bases at V and 5 bases at J, with 17 bases between the two ends. The CDR3 loop spans 14 amino acids. As DNA, the CDR3 is TGTGCCAGCAATACAGGGCCCCCTTGGTATGGCTACACCTTC. It encodes CASNTGPPWYGYTF.

The chain couples TRBV18 to TRBJ2-3, with 12 nucleotides matching TRBD2. CDR1 is KGHSH, CDR2 LQKENI, per germline. The V and J ends lost 6 bases and 2 bases, in that order; junction bases with no gene match: 3. The CDR3 sequence is 15 residues long. CDR3 residues: CASSRTSGVTDTQYF. In nucleotides, the CDR3 is TGTGCCAGCTCTCGGACTAGCGGGGTCACAGATACGCAGTATTTT.

The chain joins TRBV29-1 to TRBJ2-2; TRBD1 matches at 8 bases. The ends lost 2 bases at V and 4 bases at J; junction bases unmatched: 12. The CDR3 consists of 17 residues. The germline V gene has CDR1 SQVTM and CDR2 ANQGSEA. The CDR3 coding sequence is TGCAGCGTTGAATCGTCAAGGGGGACAGGTTCCACCGGGGAGCTGTTTTTT. Translation gives CSVESSRGTGSTGELFF.

The genes are TRBV10-3 and TRBJ1-1; D is possibly TRBD1 (5 bases). Trimming removed 3 bases at V and 11 bases at J, with 22 bases between. The CDR3 length is 15 residues. Germline V CDR1 and CDR2: ENHRY, SYGVKD. The CDR3 here is CAISDGRDGPGGAFF. CDR3 bases: TGTGCCATCAGTGACGGAAGGGACGGACCCGGTGGGGCTTTCTTT.

This clone showed up just once. V is TRBV4-1 and J is TRBJ2-3, with 12 bases fitting TRBD2. Looked up from germline, CDR1 is MGHRA and CDR2 is YSYEKL. The CDR3 extends over 20 amino acids. V shed 4 bases, J shed 4 bases, and the junction held 18 bases outside the gene matches. The CDR3 protein is CASSRTKSPGLAGQADTQYF. The CDR3 DNA reads TGCGCCAGCAGCCGAACCAAAAGCCCCGGACTAGCGGGACAGGCAGATACGCAGTATTTT.

The V gene is TRBV7-2, the J gene TRBJ1-2; tentative D call: TRBD1 (5 bases). The germline V gene encodes CDR1 SGHTA and CDR2 FQGNSA. The CDR3 extends over 12 amino acids. The germline V and J ends were trimmed by 1 base and 8 bases, with 8 bases remaining between them. The CDR3 here is CASSLGGQGYTF. As DNA, the CDR3 is TGTGCCAGCAGCTTAGGGGGCCAAGGCTACACCTTC. The whole variable domain, remainder taken from reference TRBV7-2 and TRBJ1-2, is GAGVSQSPSNKVTEKGKDVELRCDPISGHTALYWYRQSLGQGLEFLIYFQGNSAPDKSGLPSDRFSAERTGGSVSTLTIQRTQQEDSAVYLCASSLGGQGYTFGSGTRLTVV.

This sequence joins TRBV5-7 and TRBJ2-5; 16 nucleotides match TRBD2. TRBV5-7 is marked as an open reading frame, function uncertain. V lost 4 bases, J lost 4 bases, and 7 bases stayed unmatched. CDR3 length: 17 amino acids. The CDR3 DNA sequence: TGTGCCAGCAGCGCCGGGACTAGCGGGAGGGCCTCAGAGACCCAGTACTTC. It codes for CASSAGTSGRASETQYF.

This clone appeared a single time. The chain couples TRBV10-3 to TRBJ2-5; 12 bases are shared with TRBD2. The V gene's germline CDR1 is ENHRY and CDR2 SYGVKD. V was pared by 4 bases and J by 1 base, with 7 bases of the junction left unmatched. The CDR3 consists of 17 residues. CDR3 sequence: CAISGQTSGSPQETQYF. The CDR3 coding sequence is TGTGCCATCAGTGGACAGACTAGCGGGAGCCCCCAAGAGACCCAGTACTTC.

The genes are TRBV7-9 and TRBJ1-5; D gene uncertain. CDR1 SEHNR and CDR2 FQNEAQ come from the germline V gene (reference sequence). The CDR3 consists of 14 residues. With 5 bases removed from V and 9 bases from J, the gap between germline ends came to 17 bases. The CDR3 DNA follows: TGTGCCAGCAGCGATGACACGAAGCTTGGGCCCCAGCATTTT. Amino acid sequence: CASSDDTKLGPQHF.